This T cell receptor beta chain is from a study of blood T cell repertoires in COVID-19. The CDR3 runs to 16 residues. Trimming cost V 4 bases and J 7 bases; bases outside gene matches: 11. Germline CDR1 is LGHDT and CDR2 is YNNKEL (reference sequence). TCRdb's table, derived via immunoSEQ multiplex PCR, lists solely in-frame clones and lacks some. The table shows some 91,000 clones, with 90% occurring only once. The source of this sequence is a man aged 55 to 70 with acute or convalescent COVID-19. The V gene is TRBV3-1 (or the pseudogene TRBV3-2), the J gene TRBJ2-2, with 8 bases lining up with TRBD1. The sequencing input was peripheral blood. CDR3 bases: TGTGCCAGCAGCCCCGGACAGGGCGGACAGAGCGGGGAGCTGTTTTTT. Amino acids: CASSPGQGGQSGELFF.